This T cell receptor (beta chain) is drawn from a study of cytomegalovirus exposure and HLA in healthy donors. In germline, CDR1 is WNHNN, CDR2 SYGVQD (reference sequence). The CDR3 length is 12 residues. V shed 6 bases, J shed 6 bases, and the junction held 2 bases outside the gene matches. Using immunoSEQ multiplex PCR, the repertoire was profiled, and TCRdb retains in-frame clones only, with some absent. In the table there are some 170,000 clones, around nine tenths of which are singletons. The rearrangement uses TRBV10-1 and TRBJ2-1; 7 bases match TRBD1. Source material: PBMCs. The receptor's source is a woman aged 25 to 45 in good health and CMV-seronegative. The CDR3 DNA sequence: TGCGCCAGCAGAGGGGACAGCAATGAGCAGTTCTTC. It codes for CASRGDSNEQFF.